This T cell receptor beta chain stems from a study of T cell responses to AZD1222 COVID-19 vaccine. Measured with immunoSEQ multiplex PCR; TCRdb has only the in-frame clones, and not every one. The top ten clones hold about 19% of a sample with tens of thousands of clones, around nine tenths of them seen once. The CDR3 loop spans 16 amino acids. Between the trimmed V and J ends, which lost 1 base and 7 bases, there was a span of 15 bases. CDR1 is KGHDR and CDR2 is SFDVKD in the germline V gene. The J gene is TRBJ2-2, the V gene TRBV24-1, with D uncertain. The material sequenced was peripheral blood, taken on day 0 of AZD1222 vaccination. This TCR came from an adult in good health. The DNA of the CDR3 is TGTGCCACCAGTGATTTCCAGGACCCCTTGGTCGGGGAGCTGTTTTTT. Translated, it gives CATSDFQDPLVGELFF.